The next 28 T cell receptor beta chains were all read from a single sample in a study of T cell responses to AZD1222 COVID-19 vaccine. Using immunoSEQ multiplex PCR, the repertoire was profiled, and TCRdb retains in-frame clones only, with some absent. The table has 85,000 to 95,000 clones, about 90% seen once; the top ten hold roughly 8.1%. Sequences were derived from peripheral blood, sampled on day 0 of AZD1222 vaccination. These TCRs come from an adult in good health.

This sequence joins TRBV6-2 or TRBV6-3 and TRBJ1-5; D ambiguous. CDR3 size: 15 residues. Trimming took off 6 bases at V and 2 bases at J, with 14 bases between the two ends. Germline V CDR1 and CDR2: MNHEY, SVGEGT. CDR3 DNA: TGTGCCAGCAGCCGCTGGGGAGGCGGCAATCAGCCCCAGCATTTT. Translated: CASSRWGGGNQPQHF.

The V gene is TRBV14, the J gene TRBJ1-2; D unclear. CDR3 length: 13 residues. V was clipped by 3 bases and J by 7 bases, with 12 bases between them. CDR1 is SGHDN and CDR2 is FVKESK in the germline V gene. The CDR3 DNA follows: TGTGCCAGCAGCCAGTCCTTTGGGTTTGGCTACACCTTC. Translated, it gives CASSQSFGFGYTF.

This clone appeared once. This chain uses TRBV7-2 with TRBJ2-7, with D unclear. Germline V gene lookup returns CDR1 SGHTA and CDR2 FQGNSA. This CDR3 is 14 amino acids long. Trimming removed 5 bases at V and 4 bases at J, with 15 bases between. The CDR3 protein is CASSQPGKVYEQYF. In DNA, the CDR3 is TGTGCCAGCAGCCAACCGGGTAAGGTGTACGAGCAGTACTTC.

This clone was recorded only once. The chain combines TRBV11-1 with TRBJ1-1; D might be TRBD1 (6 bases). Germline values: CDR1 SGHAT, CDR2 FQDESV (reference sequence). The germline V and J ends were trimmed by 2 bases and 4 bases, with 8 bases remaining between them. CDR3 length: 13 amino acids. CDR3 in DNA: TGTGCCAGCAGCTTAAGGGGGGGCACTGAAGCTTTCTTT. Translation: CASSLRGGTEAFF.

This chain uses TRBV5-1 with TRBJ1-1, with no clear D. Trimming took off 4 bases at V and 4 bases at J, with 26 bases between the two ends. The V gene's germline CDR1 is SGHRS and CDR2 YFSETQ. The CDR3 totals 18 residues. This CDR3 reads CASSPPGSGTWSSTEAFF. In nucleotides, the CDR3 is TGCGCCAGCAGCCCCCCAGGCTCGGGTACGTGGAGTAGCACTGAAGCTTTCTTT.

V gene TRBV5-5 combines with J gene TRBJ2-7; 10 nucleotides align to TRBD1. The V gene's germline CDR1 is SGHKS and CDR2 YYEKEE (reference sequence). This CDR3 has 15 amino acids. The V and J ends lost 4 bases and 3 bases, in that order; junction bases with no gene match: 7. CDR3 protein: CASSAGQGMVYEQYF. The CDR3, as DNA: TGTGCCAGCAGCGCGGGACAGGGGATGGTCTACGAGCAGTACTTC.

The chain links TRBV10-1 to TRBJ2-5; 9 bases are a match to TRBD2. This CDR3 spans 15 amino acids. Per germline, CDR1 WNHNN and CDR2 SYGVQD (reference sequence). Unmatched junction bases numbered 5, after V lost 4 bases and J lost 2 bases. Written as DNA, the CDR3 is TGCGCCAGCAGTGCTAGCGGGGATACTCAAGAGACCCAGTACTTC. As protein: CASSASGDTQETQYF.

V is TRBV6-2 or TRBV6-3 and J is TRBJ1-2; perhaps TRBD1 as D (5 bases). Trimming shortened V by 3 bases and J by 4 bases, and 15 bases separated the two germline ends. Germline CDR1 reads MNHEY; CDR2 reads SVGEGT. CDR3 size: 15 residues. The DNA of the CDR3 is TGTGCCAGCAGTTATCTCCCAAACGGGGGCTATGGCTACACCTTC. Its translation is CASSYLPNGGYGYTF.

The V and J genes are TRBV7-9 and TRBJ1-4, with D possibly TRBD1 on 5 matching bases. In germline, CDR1 is SEHNR, CDR2 FQNEAQ (reference sequence). Trimming shortened V by 5 bases and J by 4 bases, and 11 bases separated the two germline ends. This CDR3 has 14 residues. The CDR3 protein is CASSDQGINEKLFF. CDR3 coding DNA: TGTGCCAGCAGCGACCAGGGTATTAATGAAAAACTGTTTTTT.

This clone was recorded once. This chain uses TRBV5-8 with TRBJ2-3; the D gene could be TRBD1 or TRBD2 (5 bases each). V shed 5 bases and J shed 5 bases, with 21 bases lying between them. The length of the CDR3 is 16 residues. Germline V gene sequence: CDR1 SGHTS, CDR2 YDEGEE. Here the CDR3 reads CASSNSGTSLGDTQYF. CDR3 nucleotide sequence: TGTGCCAGCAGTAACTCTGGGACCTCCCTAGGAGATACGCAGTATTTT.

This chain links TRBV18 with TRBJ2-7; TRBD2 is a possible D gene (5 bases). V dropped 4 bases and J dropped 5 bases, with 12 bases sitting between them. The CDR3 contains 13 residues. Germline V gene data show CDR1 as KGHSH and CDR2 as LQKENI. The CDR3 DNA sequence: TGTGCCAGCTCACGAGGGTTTGAAGACGAGCAGTACTTC. Amino acids: CASSRGFEDEQYF.

The V gene is TRBV28, the J gene TRBJ1-2; a possible D gene is TRBD1 (6 bases). Trimming took off 1 base at V and 8 bases at J, with 11 bases between the two ends. Germline V gives CDR1 MDHEN, CDR2 SYDVKM. This CDR3 contains 13 residues. The CDR3 region has the DNA TGTGCCAGCAGTTTATCCCAGGGGTCGGGCTACACCTTC. Translation: CASSLSQGSGYTF.

This chain connects TRBV3-1 (or the pseudogene TRBV3-2) to TRBJ2-1; either TRBD1 or TRBD2 may fit D (5 bases each). Trimming pared 0 bases from V and 1 base from J, leaving 10 bases between. Looked up from germline, CDR1 is LGHDT and CDR2 is YNNKEL (reference sequence). CDR3 length equals 16 residues. The CDR3 loop reads CASSQERAGSYNEQFF. CDR3 DNA sequence: TGTGCCAGCAGCCAAGAGAGGGCAGGGTCCTACAATGAGCAGTTCTTC.

By share, this clone ranks as medium-sized. Other DNA sequences from this sample encode an identical CDR3 as well. The V call is TRBV4-1, the J call TRBJ1-1; tentative D call: TRBD1 (6 bases). The CDR3 extends over 16 amino acids. V lost 1 base, J lost 0 bases, and 12 bases lay in between. CDR1 is MGHRA, CDR2 YSYEKL, per germline. The CDR3 sequence is CASSQVADSMNTEAFF. The CDR3 DNA is TGCGCCAGCAGCCAAGTAGCGGACAGCATGAACACTGAAGCTTTCTTT.

This sequence joins TRBV19 and TRBJ2-7; 11 nucleotides line up with TRBD1. V was pared by 5 bases and J by 5 bases, with 11 bases of the junction left unmatched. CDR3 length: 16 amino acids. CDR1 and CDR2 (germline): LNHDA, SQIVND (reference sequence). The CDR3 reads CASSPNWGTGGNEQYF. CDR3 DNA sequence: TGTGCCAGTAGTCCAAATTGGGGGACAGGGGGTAACGAGCAGTACTTC.

The chain carries TRBV4-3 and TRBJ2-5; 10 positions match TRBD2. The V gene end was trimmed by 4 bases and the J gene end by 1 base; junction bases not matched to a gene: 3. The length of the CDR3 is 15 residues. Germline values: CDR1 LGHNA, CDR2 YSLEER. DNA of the CDR3: TGCGCCAGCAGCCCCACTAGCGGGGCCCAAGAGACCCAGTACTTC. Its translation: CASSPTSGAQETQYF.

The chain recombines TRBV6-2 or TRBV6-3 with TRBJ2-5; possibly TRBD1 or TRBD2 for D (6 bases each). Germline V gene sequence: CDR1 MNHEY, CDR2 SVGEGT. The V gene lost 6 bases and the J gene lost 0 bases, with 17 bases spanning the gap. The CDR3 sequence is 16 residues long. The CDR3 DNA follows: TGTGCCAGCAGCCCCGGACGGAGGGGGTACCAAGAGACCCAGTACTTC. Translated: CASSPGRRGYQETQYF.

The chain uses TRBV9 and TRBJ1-2, with D perhaps matching TRBD1 (5 bases). The CDR3 covers 14 residues. Germline values: CDR1 SGDLS, CDR2 YYNGEE. The V end lost 4 bases, the J end lost 8 bases, and 18 bases lay between the germline ends. CDR3 residues: CASSPSSGRGGYTF. The CDR3 coding sequence is TGTGCCAGCAGCCCGTCTTCGGGGAGGGGAGGCTACACCTTC.

The V and J genes are TRBV12-3 or TRBV12-4 and TRBJ1-2, with a possible D match to TRBD1 (6 bases). Trimming removed 5 bases at V and 4 bases at J, with 11 bases between. This CDR3 contains 13 residues. The CDR3 sequence: CASSQGQIYGYTF. CDR3 coding DNA: TGTGCCAGCAGTCAGGGACAAATCTATGGCTACACCTTC.

The V and J genes are TRBV19 and TRBJ2-5; 15 nucleotides line up with TRBD2. Germline loops: CDR1 LNHDA, CDR2 SQIVND (reference sequence). J was trimmed by 3 bases and V by 3 bases; bases with no gene match: 5. This CDR3 is 17 amino acids long. CDR3 sequence (DNA): TGTGCCAGTAGTATCGGGACTAGCGGGGGGTTGAAAGAGACCCAGTACTTC. As protein: CASSIGTSGGLKETQYF. Full variable domain (outside the CDR3, taken from reference TRBV19 and TRBJ2-5): DGGITQSPKYLFRKEGQNVTLSCEQNLNHDAMYWYRQDPGQGLRLIYYSQIVNDFQKGDIAEGYSVSREKKESFPLTVTSAQKNPTAFYLCASSIGTSGGLKETQYFGPGTRLLVL.

This rearrangement joins TRBV6-5 to TRBJ1-2; 9 bases are a match to TRBD1. This CDR3 comprises 14 residues. V trimming: 5 bases; J trimming: 5 bases; junction bases outside the gene matches: 6. Germline V lookup: CDR1 MNHEY, CDR2 SVGAGI. Written as DNA, the CDR3 is TGTGCCAGCAGTATACAGGGGGCTCAGTATGGCTACACCTTC. It is translated as CASSIQGAQYGYTF.

CDR3 coding DNA: TGTGCCATAAGCGGGACTAGCGGGGGGGATACGCAGTATTTT. It is translated as CAISGTSGGDTQYF. The V gene is TRBV10-3, the J gene TRBJ2-3; TRBD2 matches 15 bases. With 9 bases clipped from V and 6 bases from J, the junction kept 4 bases outside the gene matches. This CDR3 spans 14 amino acids. Germline assignment: CDR1 ENHRY and CDR2 SYGVKD.

The chain recombines TRBV5-1 with TRBJ2-6, with 8 bases identical to TRBD1. CDR3 length equals 16 residues. V trimming: 5 bases; J trimming: 2 bases; junction bases outside the gene matches: 6. In germline, CDR1 is SGHRS, CDR2 YFSETQ. This CDR3 is CASRAGGGPGANVLTF. The CDR3 nucleotides are TGCGCCAGCAGGGCAGGGGGCGGTCCTGGGGCCAACGTCCTGACTTTC.

The chain employs TRBV7-2 and TRBJ2-5, with D unclear. Germline CDR1 and CDR2: SGHTA and FQGNSA. The V and J ends lost 4 bases and 5 bases respectively, with 26 bases between them. This CDR3 contains 18 residues. CDR3 residues: CASSSSARERYPVETQYF. In nucleotides, the CDR3 is TGTGCCAGCAGCTCGTCGGCGCGCGAAAGATACCCCGTGGAGACCCAGTACTTC.

This clone was observed once. This chain uses TRBV7-2 with TRBJ1-3; D remains unclear. This CDR3 spans 15 amino acids. Germline loops: CDR1 SGHTA, CDR2 FQGNSA. V lost 0 bases to trimming and J lost 0 bases, with 6 bases between them. The CDR3 spells CASSLAYNSGNTIYF. The DNA of the CDR3 is TGTGCCAGCAGCTTAGCGTACAACTCTGGAAACACCATATATTTT.

The gene calls are TRBV13 and TRBJ2-7; tentatively, D is TRBD2 (7 bases). V was pared by 5 bases and J by 4 bases, with 12 bases between. Germline V CDR1 and CDR2: PRHDT, FYEKMQ (reference sequence). This CDR3 has 13 amino acids. The chain's CDR3 is CASSSGTKYEQYF. CDR3 coding DNA: TGTGCCAGCAGCAGCGGGACAAAGTACGAGCAGTACTTC. Complete variable domain (other parts from reference TRBV13 and TRBJ2-7): AAGVIQSPRHLIKEKRETATLKCYPIPRHDTVYWYQQGPGQDPQFLISFYEKMQSDKGSIPDRFSAQQFSDYHSELNMSSLELGDSALYFCASSSGTKYEQYFGPGTRLTVT.

The chain joins TRBV4-1 to TRBJ2-6, with 9 bases fitting TRBD2. The V segment lost 0 bases and the J segment 1 base; nucleotides outside the gene matches: 7. The germline CDR1 and CDR2 sequences are MGHRA and YSYEKL. The CDR3 has 19 amino acids. CDR3: CASSQDRASGESGANVLTF. For the CDR3, the DNA is TGCGCCAGCAGCCAAGATCGAGCTAGCGGGGAGTCTGGGGCCAACGTCCTGACTTTC.

The V and J genes are TRBV5-1 and TRBJ2-7; 13 bases align to TRBD2. In germline, CDR1 is SGHRS, CDR2 YFSETQ. V lost 5 bases and J lost 5; bases outside the gene matches: 4. The CDR3 has 14 residues. CDR3 region: CASRGLAGADEQYF. Here the CDR3 DNA reads TGCGCCAGCAGAGGACTAGCGGGGGCTGACGAGCAGTACTTC.